The rows below give T cell receptor beta chains drawn from one sample of a study of monozygotic twins with inflammatory bowel disease. TCRdb re-called the 5' RACE reads; every CDR3 protein appears as one record, without DNA. This specimen shows under 200,000 distinct CDR3 sequences; the ten leading clones hold 2.4%. What was sequenced was blood. Source of these receptors: a human donor with ulcerative colitis or Crohn's disease, or a healthy co-twin of an affected twin (not recorded which). Both conserved end residues are part of each CDR3.

J gene,V gene,CDR3 protein
TRBJ2-1,TRBV27,CASSLNRAQYNEQFF
TRBJ1-1,TRBV12-3/TRBV12-4,CASSRRLLNTEAFF
TRBJ2-7,TRBV5-6,CASSTSGGSYEQYF
TRBJ1-1,TRBV5-1,CASRGGGSNTEAFF
TRBJ2-1,TRBV5-1,CASSLGVAGGLLDEQFF
TRBJ1-2,TRBV6-1,CASSPGQARRHYGYTF
TRBJ2-7,TRBV10-3,CAIKDSGYEQYF
TRBJ1-5,TRBV27,CASSLLVDQPQHF
TRBJ2-3,TRBV20-1,CSASPGRITDTQYF
TRBJ2-1,TRBV28,CASSLAIHEGPFF
TRBJ2-7,TRBV4-1,CASSHTLSEQYF
TRBJ2-1,TRBV28,CASSRGVGQGYMVNEQFF
TRBJ2-5,TRBV6-2/TRBV6-3,CASTRATGTSGRKTQYF
TRBJ2-3,TRBV7-2,CASSRREGADTQYF
TRBJ2-1,TRBV5-1,CASSLLAVGGNEQFF
TRBJ1-4,TRBV20-1,CSARDFGQAISKKLFF
TRBJ2-1,TRBV12-3/TRBV12-4,CASSLALNGASRFF
TRBJ1-6,TRBV5-4,CASSNHTGGNSPLHF
TRBJ2-3,TRBV15,CATSRVSGGADTQYF
TRBJ2-1,TRBV2,CASSWGGEDKQFF
TRBJ2-2,TRBV20-1,CSAVDRGNGELFF
TRBJ2-1,TRBV7-2,CASSPGGQYNEQFF
TRBJ2-2,TRBV6-2/TRBV6-3,CASSYGPWRAGELFF
TRBJ1-5,TRBV12-3/TRBV12-4,CASRPGSNQPQHF
TRBJ2-1,TRBV25-1,CASSEPDNEQFF